One and the same sample provided the 32 T cell receptor beta chains below, sequenced in a study of type 1 regulatory T cells (dated by TCRdb to the early 2020s). These reads were obtained on an Illumina MiSeq. The public sequencing data were trimmed at Q25 with fastp and processed into clonotypes with MiXCR by TCRdb, which kept only in-frame beta chains. Each entry merges the rows of one CDR3 protein and shows their most common DNA and genes. Across this sample there are about 100,000 distinct CDR3 sequences, with 25% to 40% seen only once. 2% to 2.5% of the sample goes to the ten largest clones. Sequencing was done on a sample of CD4+ T cells, either the whole sample or a sorted fraction (not recorded which). The receptors originated from a human donor in good health.

The V gene is TRBV2, the J gene TRBJ1-2; the D gene is possibly TRBD1 (6 bases). The germline V gene encodes CDR1 SNHLY and CDR2 FYNNEI. The ends were cut back, 6 bases at V and 7 bases at J, with 12 bases in the middle. This CDR3 is built from 12 residues. CDR3 in amino acids: CASRRGVGGYTF. The CDR3, as DNA: TGTGCCAGCAGAAGGGGGGTTGGTGGCTACACCTTC.

The CDR3 DNA follows: TGTGCCAGCAGTCTGGCCCAAAGGAATGAGCAGTTCTTC. Encoded protein: CASSLAQRNEQFF. This chain connects TRBV6-2 or TRBV6-3 to TRBJ2-1; D remains ambiguous. V was trimmed by 5 bases and J by 7 bases, leaving 12 bases between them. The CDR3 is made up of 13 amino acids. Per the germline V gene, CDR1 is MNHEY and CDR2 is SVGEGT.

This clonotype showed up just a few times. The chain employs TRBV4-3 and TRBJ2-2, with D hard to call. Trimming pared 0 bases from V and 6 bases from J, leaving 11 bases between. The CDR3 has 15 amino acids. Germline assignment: CDR1 LGHNA and CDR2 YSLEER. The CDR3 coding sequence is TGCGCCAGCAGCCAAGATCCTAGTCGATCCGGGGAGCTGTTTTTT. Translated: CASSQDPSRSGELFF.

This clonotype was counted at least ten times. This chain joins TRBV24-1 and TRBJ2-3; D may be TRBD1 (5 bases). V was cut by 3 bases and J by 1 base, with 19 bases left in between. Germline CDR1 KGHDR, CDR2 SFDVKD. This CDR3 is 18 amino acids long. The CDR3 sequence: CATSDPRPTEAGTDTQYF. The CDR3 coding sequence is TGTGCCACCAGTGATCCGCGCCCGACAGAGGCGGGCACAGATACGCAGTATTTT.

This clonotype was detected only a few times. The chain links TRBV5-1 to TRBJ2-3; TRBD1 is a possible D gene (6 bases). The germline CDR1 and CDR2 sequences are SGHRS and YFSETQ. Trimming left V 5 bases short and J 1 base short, with 8 bases between. This CDR3 contains 13 residues. Here the CDR3 reads CASRDRRTDTQYF. The CDR3 region has the DNA TGCGCCAGCAGGGACAGACGCACAGATACGCAGTATTTT.

V is TRBV29-1 and J is TRBJ2-3, with 8 nucleotides matching TRBD2. The CDR3 consists of 15 residues. With V trimmed by 0 bases and J by 7 bases, 9 bases remained unmatched. CDR1 is SQVTM, CDR2 ANQGSEA, per germline. CDR3 in amino acids: CSVEDQDGRANTQYF. The CDR3 DNA is TGCAGCGTTGAAGATCAGGACGGGAGGGCCAATACGCAGTATTTT.

The chain links TRBV24-1 to TRBJ2-5; a weak D match, TRBD1 (6 bases). This CDR3 has 14 amino acids. The germline V gene encodes CDR1 KGHDR and CDR2 SFDVKD. Deletions cut 9 bases from V and 4 bases from J, with 17 bases between. The CDR3 bases are TGTGCCACCTCCCACACAGGGAATGGAGAGACCCAGTACTTC. Amino acid sequence: CATSHTGNGETQYF.

The V gene is TRBV10-3, the J gene TRBJ2-5, with 9 bases fitting TRBD2. Germline lookup yields CDR1 ENHRY and CDR2 SYGVKD. The CDR3 is made up of 14 amino acids. V trimming: 11 bases; J trimming: 5 bases; junction bases outside the gene matches: 12. CDR3 sequence: CAAIAGAAGETQYF. CDR3 coding DNA: TGTGCCGCTATAGCGGGAGCCGCAGGGGAGACCCAGTACTTC.

The chain links TRBV6-2 or TRBV6-3 to TRBJ1-1; D is unresolved. This CDR3 has 15 residues. V lost 5 bases to trimming and J lost 12 bases, with 25 bases between them. The germline V gene has CDR1 MNHEY and CDR2 SVGEGT. The CDR3 bases are TGTGCCAGCAGTACCCGCCGTCGGGGAGACAAGGCGACTTTCTTT. Its translation: CASSTRRRGDKATFF.

This clonotype has more than one count but fewer than ten. The V and J genes are TRBV10-3 and TRBJ2-7; TRBD2 matches 12 bases. The CDR3 runs to 15 residues. CDR1 and CDR2 (germline): ENHRY, SYGVKD. V shed 0 bases and J 10 bases; nucleotides not matched to a gene: 7. The CDR3 spells CAISESRLAGATQYF. CDR3 DNA sequence: TGTGCCATCAGTGAGTCGAGACTAGCGGGAGCAACCCAGTACTTC.

The V call is TRBV29-1, the J call TRBJ2-2, with 10 bases fitting TRBD2. The CDR3 is made up of 16 amino acids. Germline V gene data show CDR1 as SQVTM and CDR2 as ANQGSEA. Trimming cost V 4 bases and J 6 bases; bases outside gene matches: 11. The CDR3 reads CSVVGVASGSAGELFF. CDR3 sequence (DNA): TGCAGCGTTGTGGGGGTGGCTAGCGGGAGCGCCGGGGAGCTGTTTTTT.

The table lists this clonotype with a few counts. The genes are TRBV29-1 and TRBJ2-1; the match to TRBD1 covers 7 bases. There are 14 residues in the CDR3. J gave up 2 bases and V 3 bases, and 4 bases lay outside the gene matches. Germline V gene lookup returns CDR1 SQVTM and CDR2 ANQGSEA. The CDR3: CSVDRQGAYNEQFF. The CDR3 DNA reads TGCAGCGTTGATCGGCAGGGGGCCTACAATGAGCAGTTCTTC.

V usage is TRBV19 and J usage is TRBJ2-7; tentatively, D is TRBD1 (5 bases). There are 13 residues in the CDR3. From germline, CDR1 is LNHDA and CDR2 SQIVND (reference sequence). The V gene lost 3 bases and the J gene lost 3 bases, with 9 bases spanning the gap. CDR3 DNA sequence: TGTGCCAGTAGTATGAATAGGGGCTACGAGCAGTACTTC. As protein: CASSMNRGYEQYF.

With regard to this clonotype: Germline is not matched at one junction end, which may reflect a read error. The chain links TRBV5-4 to TRBJ2-2; TRBD1 or TRBD2 may be the D gene (5 bases each). Germline V CDR1 and CDR2: SGHNT, YYREEE (reference sequence). The CDR3 length is 16 residues. Written as DNA, the CDR3 is TGTGCCAGCAGCTCTGACCCCCAGGACAACACCGGGAAGCTGTTTTTT. Translation gives CASSSDPQDNTGKLFF.

The gene calls are TRBV4-1 and TRBJ2-5; 7 positions agree with TRBD1. The CDR3 runs 18 residues. Germline CDR1 reads MGHRA; CDR2 reads YSYEKL. Trimming took 3 bases from V and 1 from J; bases not matched to a gene: 14. CDR3 bases: TGCGCCAGCAGCCAGGAAAAATCGGGACAGTCACGCCAAGAGACCCAGTACTTC. Translated: CASSQEKSGQSRQETQYF.

This rearrangement joins TRBV15 to TRBJ2-1; 10 nucleotides align to TRBD2. Unmatched junction bases numbered 7, after V lost 4 bases and J lost 4 bases. Germline CDR1 reads LNHNV; CDR2 reads YYDKDF (reference sequence). This CDR3 comprises 16 residues. CDR3 sequence: CATSKSSGRDYNEQFF. CDR3 nucleotides: TGTGCCACCAGCAAGTCGAGCGGGAGGGATTACAATGAGCAGTTCTTC.

V usage is TRBV19 and J usage is TRBJ2-2; TRBD2 aligns across 9 bases. The CDR3 runs to 17 residues. With V trimmed by 4 bases and J by 1 base, 7 bases remained unmatched. The germline CDR1 and CDR2 sequences are LNHDA and SQIVND (reference sequence). The CDR3 here is CASSTAGLARNTGELFF. CDR3 bases: TGTGCCAGTAGTACTGCCGGACTAGCGAGGAACACCGGGGAGCTGTTTTTT.

This clonotype was seen more than once but under ten times. This chain connects TRBV10-3 to TRBJ2-1; D remains ambiguous. This CDR3 is built from 12 residues. Germline lookup yields CDR1 ENHRY and CDR2 SYGVKD. V was trimmed by 4 bases and J by 7 bases, leaving 8 bases between them. The CDR3 region is CAISGTENEQFF. The CDR3 bases are TGTGCCATCAGTGGGACCGAAAATGAGCAGTTCTTC.

CDR3 DNA sequence: TGTGCCTGGGGAAGGGACAATGAGCAGTTCTTC. This sequence encodes CAWGRDNEQFF. The chain couples TRBV28 to TRBJ2-1; D gene ambiguous. The CDR3 runs 11 residues. Germline V gives CDR1 MDHEN, CDR2 SYDVKM. Trimming pared 11 bases from V and 5 bases from J, leaving 10 bases between. Drawing the rest from reference TRBV28 and TRBJ2-1, the complete variable domain is DVKVTQSSRYLVKRTGEKVFLECVQDMDHENMFWYRQDPGLGLRLIYFSYDVKMKEKGDIPEGYSVSREKKERFSLILESASTNQTSMYLCAWGRDNEQFFGPGTRLTVL.

The V and J genes are TRBV4-2 and TRBJ2-1, with a possible D match to TRBD2 (5 bases). There are 17 residues in the CDR3. From germline, CDR1 is LGHNA and CDR2 YNFKEQ. Trimming removed 0 bases at V and 1 base at J, with 13 bases between. This CDR3 is CASSQEPGIGSYNEQFF. In DNA form, the CDR3 reads TGTGCCAGCAGCCAAGAGCCGGGGATAGGGTCCTACAATGAGCAGTTCTTC.

The V call is TRBV9, the J call TRBJ2-2, with TRBD2 matching over 12 bases. The V segment lost 0 bases and the J segment 6 bases; nucleotides outside the gene matches: 9. Germline values: CDR1 SGDLS, CDR2 YYNGEE. This CDR3 comprises 18 residues. The CDR3 coding sequence is TGTGCCAGCAGCGTAGAGGTGGGAGGACTAGCGGGATCCGGGGAGCTGTTTTTT. Its translation is CASSVEVGGLAGSGELFF.

The chain carries TRBV5-1 and TRBJ1-6, with 7 bases aligning to TRBD1. The V gene end was trimmed by 0 bases and the J gene end by 8 bases; junction bases not matched to a gene: 8. CDR3 length: 16 residues. Germline V gives CDR1 SGHRS, CDR2 YFSETQ. The CDR3 protein is CASSLAYFQGDSPLHF. For the CDR3, the DNA is TGCGCCAGCAGCTTGGCCTATTTCCAGGGGGATTCACCCCTCCACTTT.

The count of this clonotype is one. This sequence joins TRBV24-1 and TRBJ2-1; 8 nucleotides agree with TRBD2. This CDR3 is 16 amino acids long. Per the germline V gene, CDR1 is KGHDR and CDR2 is SFDVKD. J was trimmed by 6 bases and V by 3 bases; bases with no gene match: 9. CDR3 protein: CATSDPPFSGINEQFF. In DNA form, the CDR3 reads TGTGCCACCAGTGATCCCCCGTTTAGCGGGATCAATGAGCAGTTCTTC.

The gene calls are TRBV5-5 and TRBJ2-1; the D is unclear. There are 15 residues in the CDR3. V was pared by 3 bases and J by 4 bases, with 14 bases between. Germline values: CDR1 SGHKS, CDR2 YYEKEE (reference sequence). DNA for the CDR3: TGTGCCAGCAGCTCTCAGGTTGAGGTTTACAATGAGCAGTTCTTC. Its protein product is CASSSQVEVYNEQFF.

On this clonotype: One junction end disagrees with the germline gene, perhaps due to a read error. The rearrangement joins TRBV7-2 to TRBJ2-2; 10 positions match TRBD1. Germline loops: CDR1 SGHTA, CDR2 FQGNSA. The CDR3 contains 15 residues. The CDR3 loop reads CVSSPDRGRTGELFF. CDR3 nucleotides: TGTGTCAGCAGCCCTGACAGGGGGCGCACCGGGGAGCTGTTTTTT.

This clonotype was seen a few times. The chain couples TRBV20-1 to TRBJ1-2; the D is unclear. The V gene's germline CDR1 is DFQATT and CDR2 SNEGSKA (reference sequence). V gave up 5 bases and J gave up 7 bases, with 11 bases separating them. This CDR3 is 11 amino acids long. Written as DNA, the CDR3 is TGCAGTGCTTCCGTCTTGGGTGGCTACACCTTC. It encodes CSASVLGGYTF.

This clonotype occurred a few times. The CDR3 DNA is TGTGCCAGCAGTTACCAGAGCGGGAGGGCGCGAGAGCAGTTCTTC. Its translation is CASSYQSGRAREQFF. The chain links TRBV6-5 to TRBJ2-1, with TRBD2 matching 10 bases. The CDR3 runs to 15 residues. The junction had 8 bases not matched to a gene; V was cut back by 2 bases and J by 10 bases. Germline V gene lookup returns CDR1 MNHEY and CDR2 SVGAGI.

There are a few counts of this clonotype. The rearrangement uses TRBV15 and TRBJ2-5, with 10 bases fitting TRBD2. The germline CDR1 and CDR2 sequences are LNHNV and YYDKDF (reference sequence). With V trimmed by 3 bases and J by 4 bases, 8 bases remained unmatched. The CDR3 loop spans 16 amino acids. The CDR3 coding sequence is TGTGCCACCAGCAGGTCAGCGGGAGGGAGGTTAGAGACCCAGTACTTC. Its translation: CATSRSAGGRLETQYF.

V usage is TRBV5-1 and J usage is TRBJ2-7, with a possible D match to TRBD1 (7 bases). V gave up 5 bases and J gave up 2 bases, with 17 bases separating them. Germline V gene lookup returns CDR1 SGHRS and CDR2 YFSETQ. This CDR3 is 15 amino acids long. DNA of the CDR3: TGCGCCAGCAGTCCGGGAGAGACAGGGACCTACGAGCAGTACTTC. Its protein is CASSPGETGTYEQYF.

This chain connects TRBV18 to TRBJ2-7; maybe TRBD2 (6 bases). V was shortened by 4 bases and J by 4 bases, with 14 bases between the two germline ends. The CDR3 is 14 residues long. Looked up from germline, CDR1 is KGHSH and CDR2 is LQKENI. The CDR3 here is CASSQSGEGYEQYF. The DNA for the CDR3 is TGTGCCAGCTCACAATCGGGAGAAGGTTACGAGCAGTACTTC.

The chain uses TRBV6-1 and TRBJ1-5, with D maybe TRBD1 (5 bases). The V end lost 8 bases, the J end lost 0 bases, and 14 bases lay between the germline ends. Germline loops: CDR1 MNHNS, CDR2 SASEGT. CDR3 length: 15 residues. The CDR3 loop reads CASLAGIYSNQPQHF. The CDR3, as DNA: TGTGCCAGCTTAGCAGGGATTTATAGCAATCAGCCCCAGCATTTT.

There are a few counts of this clonotype. The chain employs TRBV7-9 and TRBJ2-2; the D is unclear. This CDR3 comprises 13 residues. V was cut by 5 bases and J by 7 bases, with 11 bases left in between. The germline V gene has CDR1 SEHNR and CDR2 FQNEAQ (reference sequence). The CDR3 nucleotides read TGTGCCAGCAGCGGAACCAACGGCGGGGAGCTGTTTTTT. It encodes CASSGTNGGELFF.